One sample yielded the 29 T cell receptor beta chains listed below, sequenced in a study of response to subunit inactivated influenza vaccine. From the RT-PCR reads, TCRdb called clonotypes with MiXCR, one entry per CDR3 protein. The repertoire holds about 800,000 distinct CDR3 sequences, with less than 25% as singletons. The sample consisted of PBMCs from blood, taken more than 4 days after vaccination. These receptors originate from a man aged 50 or older who received an inactivated influenza vaccine.

A few counts support this clonotype. The V and J genes are TRBV5-6 and TRBJ1-3, with TRBD1 matching over 9 bases. The germline gives CDR1 SGHDT, CDR2 YYEEEE. With 6 bases clipped from V and 8 bases from J, the junction kept 15 bases outside the gene matches. The CDR3 runs 16 residues. The CDR3 sequence is CASTRELGQGGDTIYF. The DNA of the CDR3 is TGTGCCAGCACTAGGGAGTTGGGACAGGGCGGAGACACCATATATTTT.

This clonotype was observed a few times. The chain carries TRBV6-5 and TRBJ1-1; the D is unclear. V was cut by 2 bases and J by 2 bases, with 9 bases left in between. Looked up from germline, CDR1 is MNHEY and CDR2 is SVGAGI. The CDR3 length is 14 residues. CDR3 sequence: CASSYGFGNTEAFF. The CDR3 DNA follows: TGTGCCAGCAGTTACGGGTTCGGAAACACTGAAGCTTTCTTT.

This clonotype came up a few times. The CDR3 reads CASSVGLASQETQYF. The CDR3 DNA reads as TGTGCCAGCAGCGTAGGTCTGGCCTCTCAAGAGACCCAGTACTTC. The chain carries TRBV9 and TRBJ2-5; D is unclear. The CDR3 has 15 amino acids. Germline V lookup: CDR1 SGDLS, CDR2 YYNGEE. V gave up 0 bases and J gave up 2 bases, with 11 bases separating them.

This clonotype showed up just a few times. The J gene is TRBJ2-5, the V gene TRBV29-1; a weak D match, TRBD1 (6 bases). CDR3 length: 13 residues. Trimming removed 7 bases at V and 2 bases at J, with 14 bases between. Germline-derived CDR1 and CDR2 are SQVTM and ANQGSEA. DNA of the CDR3: TGCAGCGCAGACCGGGACACACAAGAGACCCAGTACTTC. This translates into CSADRDTQETQYF.

V usage is TRBV5-5 and J usage is TRBJ1-2; D is unresolved. Looked up from germline, CDR1 is SGHKS and CDR2 is YYEKEE (reference sequence). V lost 1 base and J lost 2, with 6 bases in between. The CDR3 is 13 amino acids. In DNA, the CDR3 is TGTGCCAGCAGCTTGCAGAAAAACTATGGCTACACCTTC. Its translation is CASSLQKNYGYTF. Together with reference TRBV5-5 and TRBJ1-2, the CDR3 gives the full variable domain: DAGVTQSPTHLIKTRGQQVTLRCSPISGHKSVSWYQQVLGQGPQFIFQYYEKEERGRGNFPDRFSARQFPNYSSELNVNALLLGDSALYLCASSLQKNYGYTFGSGTRLTVV.

This clonotype was found once. The chain has TRBV25-1 and TRBJ2-7; TRBD2 might be the D (6 bases). In germline, CDR1 is MGHDK, CDR2 SYGVNS. V dropped 3 bases and J dropped 3 bases, with 12 bases sitting between them. The CDR3 is 14 residues long. CDR3: CASSDRGGDYEQYF. The CDR3 DNA is TGTGCCAGCAGTGACCGGGGCGGGGACTACGAGCAGTACTTC.

The chain uses TRBV2 and TRBJ1-5; D gene unclear. Deletions cut 5 bases from V and 3 bases from J, with 8 bases between. The CDR3 is made up of 13 amino acids. Looked up from germline, CDR1 is SNHLY and CDR2 is FYNNEI. The CDR3 loop is CASSPQNNQPQHF. The DNA for the CDR3 is TGTGCCAGCAGTCCACAGAACAATCAGCCCCAGCATTTT. Filled out from reference TRBV2 and TRBJ1-5, the complete variable domain reads EPEVTQTPSHQVTQMGQEVILRCVPISNHLYFYWYRQILGQKVEFLVSFYNNEISEKSEIFDDQFSVERPDGSNFTLKIRSTKLEDSAMYFCASSPQNNQPQHFGDGTRLSIL.

The V and J genes are TRBV5-1 and TRBJ2-3; no definite D call. V lost 2 bases, J lost 5 bases, and 9 bases lay in between. Germline V gene lookup returns CDR1 SGHRS and CDR2 YFSETQ. This CDR3 comprises 13 residues. The DNA of the CDR3 is TGCGCCAGCAGCTTAAACACCATAGATACGCAGTATTTT. Amino acid sequence: CASSLNTIDTQYF.

This clonotype was counted only a few times. The V call is TRBV5-1, the J call TRBJ1-2; D call uncertain. Germline loops: CDR1 SGHRS, CDR2 YFSETQ. Trimming removed 3 bases from V and 1 base from J, with 10 bases in between. The CDR3 consists of 14 residues. CDR3 DNA sequence: TGCGCCAGCAGCTCCAACATAGATAACTATGGCTACACCTTC. It specifies CASSSNIDNYGYTF. Looking up the rest from reference TRBV5-1 and TRBJ1-2 gives the full variable domain: KAGVTQTPRYLIKTRGQQVTLSCSPISGHRSVSWYQQTPGQGLQFLFEYFSETQRNKGNFPGRFSGRQFSNSRSEMNVSTLELGDSALYLCASSSNIDNYGYTFGSGTRLTVV.

A few counts support this clonotype. V and J are TRBV15 and TRBJ2-2, with D perhaps matching TRBD1 (5 bases). V was pared by 0 bases and J by 6 bases, with 14 bases between. Germline CDR1 is LNHNV and CDR2 is YYDKDF (reference sequence). The CDR3 is 16 amino acids. The CDR3 loop reads CATSREKGRVAGELFF. CDR3 nucleotides: TGTGCCACCAGCAGAGAGAAGGGCAGGGTGGCCGGGGAGCTGTTTTTT.

This chain joins TRBV25-1 and TRBJ2-7; D could derive from TRBD1 or TRBD2 (6 bases each). Trimming shortened V by 4 bases and J by 4 bases, and 14 bases separated the two germline ends. The CDR3 loop spans 14 amino acids. CDR1 and CDR2 from the germline V gene are MGHDK and SYGVNS. The CDR3, as DNA: TGTGCCAGCAGTGTTTCCAGGAGGGGGTACGAGCAGTACTTC. It specifies CASSVSRRGYEQYF.

This clonotype was seen a few times. This chain connects TRBV7-2 to TRBJ1-5; D remains ambiguous. Germline V gene lookup returns CDR1 SGHTA and CDR2 FQGNSA. The CDR3 is 15 residues long. The V and J ends lost 5 bases and 7 bases respectively, with 18 bases between them. This CDR3 is CASSEAAGSGQPQHF. The DNA for the CDR3 is TGTGCCAGCAGCGAAGCGGCAGGCAGCGGACAGCCCCAGCATTTT. Supplemented by reference TRBV7-2 and TRBJ1-5, the full variable domain reads GAGVSQSPSNKVTEKGKDVELRCDPISGHTALYWYRQSLGQGLEFLIYFQGNSAPDKSGLPSDRFSAERTGGSVSTLTIQRTQQEDSAVYLCASSEAAGSGQPQHFGDGTRLSIL.

V gene TRBV29-1 combines with J gene TRBJ2-7, with 9 bases that match TRBD2. Trimming removed 5 bases from V and 2 bases from J; junction bases left unmatched: 4. The CDR3 is 13 amino acids. Per the germline V gene, CDR1 is SQVTM and CDR2 is ANQGSEA. The DNA for the CDR3 is TGCAGCGTTTCGCGGGGGGGGCCCTACGAGCAGTACTTC. Translation: CSVSRGGPYEQYF.

This chain links TRBV14 with TRBJ2-5, with TRBD1 matching 7 bases. This CDR3 has 15 amino acids. The germline gives CDR1 SGHDN, CDR2 FVKESK. V trimming: 2 bases; J trimming: 4 bases; junction bases outside the gene matches: 7. In nucleotides, the CDR3 is TGTGCCAGCAGCCAAAGGCAGGGGGTGAGAGAGACCCAGTACTTC. Protein product: CASSQRQGVRETQYF.

V usage is TRBV20-1 and J usage is TRBJ2-5, with 8 bases that match TRBD2. This CDR3 comprises 13 residues. Germline V CDR1 and CDR2: DFQATT, SNEGSKA (reference sequence). Losses at the gene ends were 2 bases for V and 7 bases for J; bases not matched to a gene: 6. CDR3 bases: TGCAGTGCTAGACAGTCCCTAGCGGGGACCCAGTACTTC. Protein: CSARQSLAGTQYF.

The rearrangement uses TRBV25-1 and TRBJ2-1; D is perhaps TRBD1 or TRBD2 (5 bases each). The V and J ends lost 4 bases and 6 bases respectively, with 13 bases between them. This CDR3 is built from 14 residues. The germline V gene has CDR1 MGHDK and CDR2 SYGVNS. The CDR3 nucleotides are TGTGCCAGCAGTGCCGGGACCTTAGCCAATGAGCAGTTCTTC. It codes for CASSAGTLANEQFF. The full variable domain, its missing parts supplied by reference TRBV25-1 and TRBJ2-1, is EADIYQTPRYLVIGTGKKITLECSQTMGHDKMYWYQQDPGMELHLIHYSYGVNSTEKGDLSSESTVSRIRTEHFPLTLESARPSHTSQYLCASSAGTLANEQFFGPGTRLTVL.

V usage is TRBV7-2 and J usage is TRBJ1-2; TRBD1 is a possible D gene (6 bases). Trimming left V 1 base short and J 3 bases short, with 12 bases between. CDR1 SGHTA and CDR2 FQGNSA come from the germline V gene. The CDR3 loop spans 15 amino acids. The CDR3 coding sequence is TGTGCCAGCAGCTTAGAGAGGGGGGCTCACTATGGCTACACCTTC. This gives the protein CASSLERGAHYGYTF.

This clonotype has at least ten counts. The J gene is TRBJ2-7, the V gene TRBV29-1; D ambiguous. This CDR3 has 15 amino acids. The germline V and J ends were trimmed by 0 bases and 0 bases, with 12 bases remaining between them. The V gene's germline CDR1 is SQVTM and CDR2 ANQGSEA. The CDR3 bases are TGCAGCGTTGAAGAGGGGTCTCTCTTCTCCTACGAGCAGTACTTC. Translation gives CSVEEGSLFSYEQYF.

The chain links TRBV4-2 to TRBJ1-1; D uncertain. Germline CDR1 is LGHNA and CDR2 is YNFKEQ. V lost 0 bases, J lost 1 base, and 6 bases lay in between. This CDR3 has 14 amino acids. The CDR3 region has the DNA TGTGCCAGCAGCCAAGAATACGGGAACACTGAAGCTTTCTTT. This gives the protein CASSQEYGNTEAFF.

Many counts were recorded for this clonotype. The chain is built from TRBV12-3 or TRBV12-4 and TRBJ2-7; 14 bases align to TRBD2. V trimming: 6 bases; J trimming: 4 bases; junction bases outside the gene matches: 8. This CDR3 is 16 amino acids long. The CDR3 is CASSSGTSGGRYEQYF. Here the CDR3 DNA reads TGTGCCAGCAGCTCCGGGACTAGCGGGGGCAGATACGAGCAGTACTTC.

The chain recombines TRBV2 with TRBJ2-5; D not certain. The CDR3 spans 13 residues. V was shortened by 4 bases and J by 5 bases, with 11 bases between the two germline ends. Per germline, CDR1 SNHLY and CDR2 FYNNEI. The DNA of the CDR3 is TGTGCCAGCAGTGTCTCTCTCGGGGAGACCCAGTACTTC. Translated, it gives CASSVSLGETQYF.

In this sample, this clonotype turned up a few times. The chain is built from TRBV12-3 or TRBV12-4 and TRBJ1-2; D possibly corresponds to TRBD1 (5 bases). Trimming shortened V by 3 bases and J by 4 bases, and 12 bases separated the two germline ends. The CDR3 consists of 14 residues. DNA for the CDR3: TGTGCCAGCAGTTTTGTGGGGGTTGGCTATGGCTACACCTTC. Translated, it gives CASSFVGVGYGYTF.

This clonotype was observed many times. This chain's CDR3 is CASRILAASTDTQYF. The CDR3 DNA reads TGTGCCAGCAGAATACTAGCGGCTAGCACAGATACGCAGTATTTT. This sequence joins TRBV12-3 or TRBV12-4 and TRBJ2-3, with 8 bases fitting TRBD2. V lost 6 bases, J lost 0 bases, and 5 bases stayed unmatched. The CDR3 covers 15 residues.

This clonotype was seen repeatedly, ten times or more. The rearrangement uses TRBV7-2 and TRBJ2-3; a possible D gene is TRBD1 (5 bases). This CDR3 comprises 15 residues. The V end lost 5 bases, the J end lost 5 bases, and 17 bases lay between the germline ends. Germline V gene data show CDR1 as SGHTA and CDR2 as FQGNSA. Here the CDR3 DNA reads TGTGCCAGCAGCCCAGGGTATAGCAGGGTAGATACGCAGTATTTT. It encodes CASSPGYSRVDTQYF.

The chain joins TRBV7-8 to TRBJ2-7, with 7 bases that match TRBD2. This CDR3 is built from 16 residues. V shed 6 bases, J shed 2 bases, and the junction held 13 bases outside the gene matches. Germline CDR1 SGHVS, CDR2 FQNEAQ. CDR3 residues: CASSPLSGGGTYEQYF. CDR3 in DNA: TGTGCCAGCAGTCCCCTAAGCGGCGGGGGAACCTACGAGCAGTACTTC.

The rearrangement joins TRBV7-2 to TRBJ2-5, with a tentative D call TRBD2 (5 bases). Per germline, CDR1 SGHTA and CDR2 FQGNSA. Trimming stripped 5 bases from V and 3 bases from J, with 22 bases between. The CDR3 has 17 residues. In nucleotides, the CDR3 is TGTGCCAGCAGCCACGCGAGGCAGTTCGGGGAGAAAGAGACCCAGTACTTC. Translation: CASSHARQFGEKETQYF.

This chain uses TRBV27 with TRBJ2-1; 10 bases fit TRBD1. The CDR3 consists of 14 residues. Germline CDR1 reads MNHEY; CDR2 reads SMNVEV (reference sequence). V gave up 3 bases and J gave up 9 bases; unmatched junction bases: 5. The DNA of the CDR3 is TGTGCCAGCAGTTTCCGGGACAGGGGCCGTGAGCAGTTCTTC. Its protein is CASSFRDRGREQFF.

There are a few counts of this clonotype. V and J are TRBV6-2 or TRBV6-3 and TRBJ2-7, with 7 positions matching TRBD2. CDR3 length: 13 residues. V trimming: 8 bases; J trimming: 5 bases; junction bases outside the gene matches: 9. Germline V lookup: CDR1 MNHEY, CDR2 SVGEGT. DNA for the CDR3: TGTGCCAGCGTGGCTAGCGGTCCCAACGAGCAGTACTTC. Protein sequence: CASVASGPNEQYF.

This clonotype was seen more than once but under ten times. This CDR3 is CASSPPQTQYF. DNA of the CDR3: TGTGCCAGCAGTCCGCCACAGACCCAGTACTTC. V is TRBV6-2 or TRBV6-3 and J is TRBJ2-5; D is unclear. Germline V lookup: CDR1 MNHEY, CDR2 SVGEGT. The CDR3 loop spans 11 amino acids. Trimming stripped 5 bases from V and 6 bases from J, with 7 bases between.